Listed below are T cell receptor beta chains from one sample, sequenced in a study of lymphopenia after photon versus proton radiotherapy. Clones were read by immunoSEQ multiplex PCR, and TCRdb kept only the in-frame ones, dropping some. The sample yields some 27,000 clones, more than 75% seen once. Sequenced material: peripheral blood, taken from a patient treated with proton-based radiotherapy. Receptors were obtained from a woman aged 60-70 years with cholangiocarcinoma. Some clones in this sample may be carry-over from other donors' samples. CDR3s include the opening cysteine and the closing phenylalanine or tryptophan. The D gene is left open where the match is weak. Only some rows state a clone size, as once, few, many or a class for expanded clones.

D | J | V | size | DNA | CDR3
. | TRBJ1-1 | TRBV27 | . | TGTGCCAGCAGGGACTACACTGAAGCTTTCTTT | CASRDYTEAFF
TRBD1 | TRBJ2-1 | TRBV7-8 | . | TGTGCCAGCAGCTCTTTCCGGGACAGGAACAATGAGCAGTTCTTC | CASSSFRDRNNEQFF
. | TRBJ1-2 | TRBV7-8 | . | TGTGCCAGCAGCCATCCTCCGGGTCAGGGGAGTGGCTACACCTTC | CASSHPPGQGSGYTF
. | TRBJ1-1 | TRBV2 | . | TGTGCCAGCAGTGAAATGGGGCCTGGTTTCTTT | CASSEMGPGFF
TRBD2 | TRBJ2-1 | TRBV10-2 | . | TGCGCCAGCGTACGGGGGGACCCCTCCAATGAGCAGTTCTTC | CASVRGDPSNEQFF
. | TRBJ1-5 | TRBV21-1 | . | TGTGCCAGCAGCAAAGAAAGCCAGGAGGTCAATCAGCCCCAGCATTTT | CASSKESQEVNQPQHF
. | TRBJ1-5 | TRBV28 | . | TGTGCCAGCAACCCCAGCCCGGGTCAGCCCCAGCATTTT | CASNPSPGQPQHF
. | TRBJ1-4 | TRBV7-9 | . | TGTGCCAGCAGCTCGCCACGACACCATAATGAAAAACTGTTTTTT | CASSSPRHHNEKLFF
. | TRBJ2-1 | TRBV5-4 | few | TGTGCCAGCAGCTTGCAGGGGCGGAATGAGCAGTTCTTC | CASSLQGRNEQFF
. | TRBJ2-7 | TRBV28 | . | TGTGCCAGCAGTTTATCAGGGGCTGGGGAGCAGTACTTC | CASSLSGAGEQYF
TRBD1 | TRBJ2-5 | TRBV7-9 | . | TGTGCCAGCAGCCCCGGGACAGGGCCTTGGGAGACCCAGTACTTC | CASSPGTGPWETQYF
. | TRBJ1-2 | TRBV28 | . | TGTGCCAGCAGTTTAGGGGGGCTTGGCTACACCTTC | CASSLGGLGYTF
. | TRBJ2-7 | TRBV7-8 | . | TGTGCCAGCAGCTTCCGGGACACCTACTACGAGCAGTACTTC | CASSFRDTYYEQYF
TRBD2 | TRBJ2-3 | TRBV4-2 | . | TGTGCCAGCAGCCAAGTTGCGGTGAGGACTAGCGGGGGTGCAGATACGCAGTATTTT | CASSQVAVRTSGGADTQYF
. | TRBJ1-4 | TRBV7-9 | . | TGTGCCAGCAGCGACGCGCCACAGACCCCAGAAAAACTGTTTTTT | CASSDAPQTPEKLFF
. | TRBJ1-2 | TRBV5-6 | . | TGTGCCAGCAGCTTTTTGTCCGAGCTTGTCAACTACACCTTC | CASSFLSELVNYTF
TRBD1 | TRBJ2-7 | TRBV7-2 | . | TGTGCCAGCAGCCCCCGGGCAGGGGGCCTCTACGAGCAGTACTTC | CASSPRAGGLYEQYF
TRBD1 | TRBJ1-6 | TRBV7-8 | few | TGTGCCAGCAGCTTACGGACAGGGGTAGAGGGATCACCCCTCCACTTT | CASSLRTGVEGSPLHF
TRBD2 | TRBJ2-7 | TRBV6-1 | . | TGTGCCAGCAGTGAAGCTACTAGCGGGGGCTACGAGCAGTACTTC | CASSEATSGGYEQYF
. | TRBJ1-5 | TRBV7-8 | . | TGTGCCAGCAGCCCCCTGTACGGGTATAGCAATCAGCCCCAGCATTTT | CASSPLYGYSNQPQHF
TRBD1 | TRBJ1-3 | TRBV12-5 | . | TGTGCTAGTGACCACACAGGGGCTGGAAACACCATATATTTT | CASDHTGAGNTIYF
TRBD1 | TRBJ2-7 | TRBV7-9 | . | TGTGCCAGCAGCTCCCCGGGACAGGTGTCCTACGAGCAGTACTTC | CASSSPGQVSYEQYF
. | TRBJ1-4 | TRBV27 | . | TGTGCCACGGAGATTGCAACTAATGAAAAACTGTTTTTT | CATEIATNEKLFF
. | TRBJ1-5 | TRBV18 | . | TGTGCCAGCTCACAAGGGAGGACAAGCAATCAGCCCCAGCATTTT | CASSQGRTSNQPQHF
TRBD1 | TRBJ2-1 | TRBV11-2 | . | TGTGCAGCGGCGGCGGGGACAGGACCCTACAATGAGCAGTTCTTC | CAAAAGTGPYNEQFF
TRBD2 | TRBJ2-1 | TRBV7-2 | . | TGTGCCAGCAGCTTAGGGGTCCTAGCGGGAGGCGCGGGTGAGCAGTTCTTC | CASSLGVLAGGAGEQFF
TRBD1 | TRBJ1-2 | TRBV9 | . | TGTGCCAGCAGCGCGGGACAGATCTATGGCTACACCTTC | CASSAGQIYGYTF
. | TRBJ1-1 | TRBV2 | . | TGTGCCAGCAGTAGACTGATGAACACTGAAGCTTTCTTT | CASSRLMNTEAFF
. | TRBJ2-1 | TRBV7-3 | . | TGTGCCAGCAGCTTCGGCTTCTCCTACAATGAGCAGTTCTTC | CASSFGFSYNEQFF
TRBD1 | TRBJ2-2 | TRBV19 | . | TGTGCCAGTAGTCGCGACAGGGTGAACACCGGGGAGCTGTTTTTT | CASSRDRVNTGELFF
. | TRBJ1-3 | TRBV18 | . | TGTGCCAGCTCACCATTGGACTCTGGAAACACCATATATTTT | CASSPLDSGNTIYF
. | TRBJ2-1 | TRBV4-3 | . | TGCGCCAGCAGCCAAGCTCCCCCAGGGAGCTCCTACAATGAGCAGTTCTTC | CASSQAPPGSSYNEQFF
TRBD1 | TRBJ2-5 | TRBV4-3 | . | TGCGCCAGCAGCCAAGGATACAGGGGGCGCGGTGAGACCCAGTACTTC | CASSQGYRGRGETQYF
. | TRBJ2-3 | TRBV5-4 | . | TGTGCCAGCAGCTTGAGGAAGTACGAGCGTTTATTCACAGATACGCAGTATTTT | CASSLRKYERLFTDTQYF
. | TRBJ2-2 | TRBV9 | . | TGTGCCAGCAGCGTATACCGCGGGGAGCTGTTTTTT | CASSVYRGELFF
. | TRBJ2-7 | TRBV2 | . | TGTGCCAGCAGTGTGGCACGGGACCCGAGGATCTACGAGCAGTACTTC | CASSVARDPRIYEQYF
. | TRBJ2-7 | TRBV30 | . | TGTGCCTGGAGTTTCCCCTGGGAGGGGGCCACTGGGGACGAGCAGTACTTC | CAWSFPWEGATGDEQYF
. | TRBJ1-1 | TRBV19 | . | TGTGCCAGTAGTATAGAGGTTAAAACTGAAGCTTTCTTT | CASSIEVKTEAFF
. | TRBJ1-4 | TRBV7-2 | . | TGTGCCAGCAGCTCTAGCGGGGTGCCTAATGAAAAACTGTTTTTT | CASSSSGVPNEKLFF
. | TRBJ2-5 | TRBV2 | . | TGTGCCAGCTCCTTCGTGGGGGGGCGCGTAGAGACCCAGTACTTC | CASSFVGGRVETQYF
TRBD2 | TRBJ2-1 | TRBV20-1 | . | TGCAGTGCTAGTAGCGGGAGCCAGCAGTTCTTC | CSASSGSQQFF
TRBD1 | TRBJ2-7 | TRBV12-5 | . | TGTGCTAGTGGCCTCCCGGACAGGGGGTTCCTTAGCTCCTACGAGCAGTACTTC | CASGLPDRGFLSSYEQYF
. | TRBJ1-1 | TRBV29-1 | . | TGCAGCGTCCATAACGGGCAAGACACTGAAGCTTTCTTT | CSVHNGQDTEAFF
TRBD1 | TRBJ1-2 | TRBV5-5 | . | TGTGCCAGCAGACAACAGGGGGCAACGATCTTGAAGGCTAGGGGCTACACCTTC | CASRQQGATILKARGYTF
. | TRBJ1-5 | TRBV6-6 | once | TGTGCCAGCAGCTCCTGGATGCAGCCCCAGCATTTT | CASSSWMQPQHF
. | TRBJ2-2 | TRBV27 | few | TGTGCCAGCAGTCGACAGACAGGCCTCACCGGGGAGCTGTTTTTT | CASSRQTGLTGELFF
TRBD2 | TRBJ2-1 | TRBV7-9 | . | TGTGCCAGCAGCTTAGCACCTAGCGGTATGCAGTTCTTC | CASSLAPSGMQFF
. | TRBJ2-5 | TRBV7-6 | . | TGTGCCAGCAGCTATGAAGAGACCCAGTACTTC | CASSYEETQYF
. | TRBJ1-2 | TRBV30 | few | TGTGCCTGGAGTGACAGGGTCGGCTACACCTTC | CAWSDRVGYTF
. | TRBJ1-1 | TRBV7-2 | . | TGTGCCAGCAGCAACAGGGTGATCACTGAAGCTTTCTTT | CASSNRVITEAFF
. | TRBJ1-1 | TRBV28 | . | TGTGCCAGCAGTTTAAGGGCAGAAGAAGCTTTCTTT | CASSLRAEEAFF
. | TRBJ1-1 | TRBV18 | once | TGTGCCAGCTCGAGCACTGAAGCTTTCTTT | CASSSTEAFF